This T cell receptor beta chain was sequenced for a study of cytomegalovirus exposure and HLA in healthy donors. The PCR made use of 60 Vbeta and 13 Jbeta primers. Measured with immunoSEQ multiplex PCR; TCRdb has only the in-frame clones, and not every one. The sample shows fewer than 55,000 clones, 72% of them seen only once. Remarks on this clone: Its antigen is unknown.

V lost 4 bases and J lost 5; bases outside the gene matches: 2. Germline V gene data show CDR1 as LGHNA and CDR2 as YSLEER. The CDR3 sequence is 14 residues long. Regarding the study as a whole: Some V segments could not be told apart, so they were left out, TRBV6-2 and TRBV6-3 among them. In a later analysis, compared with equally common non-associated chains, HLA-associated beta chains were more expanded.

The origin of this receptor is a woman aged 45-60 years in good health and CMV-seropositive. Sequenced input: PBMCs. The chain joins TRBV4-3 to TRBJ2-3; 11 positions match TRBD1. In DNA form, the CDR3 reads TGCGCCAGCAGCCCGGACAGGGGGCTAGATACGCAGTATTTT. Translating gives CASSPDRGLDTQYF.